One sample yielded the 20 T cell receptor beta chains listed below, sequenced in a study of blood T cell repertoires in COVID-19. TCRdb's copy holds only in-frame clones and misses some; the assay was immunoSEQ multiplex PCR. The table has about 150,000 clones, 80% to 90% seen once; the top ten hold around 15%. The sequencing input was peripheral blood. The receptors derive from a woman in her thirties or forties with acute or convalescent COVID-19.

The J gene is TRBJ1-1, the V gene TRBV19; D gene unclear. The CDR3 is made up of 13 amino acids. With 5 bases removed from V and 1 base from J, the gap between germline ends came to 8 bases. Germline V gene lookup returns CDR1 LNHDA and CDR2 SQIVND (reference sequence). The CDR3 protein is CASSEQQNTEAFF. DNA of the CDR3: TGTGCCAGTAGTGAACAGCAGAACACTGAAGCTTTCTTT.

This clone was counted once. For the CDR3, the DNA is TGTGCCAGCAGCGCGACTAGGGCAGATACGCAGTATTTT. Its translation: CASSATRADTQYF. The gene calls are TRBV2 and TRBJ2-3, with TRBD2 as a possible D gene (6 bases). Germline CDR1 is SNHLY and CDR2 is FYNNEI. V gave up 6 bases and J gave up 4 bases, with 11 bases separating them. The CDR3 has 13 amino acids.

V gene TRBV29-1 combines with J gene TRBJ2-7; TRBD2 matches 9 bases. Germline values: CDR1 SQVTM, CDR2 ANQGSEA. CDR3 length: 17 residues. V lost 7 bases and J lost 2; bases outside the gene matches: 18. The CDR3 region has the DNA TGCAGCGCCCGAGGGGCCCTGACTAGCGGTCAACCCTACGAGCAGTACTTC. Translated, it gives CSARGALTSGQPYEQYF.

This clone was recorded only once. The chain has TRBV2 and TRBJ1-2, with 9 bases lining up with TRBD1. V gave up 5 bases and J gave up 7 bases; unmatched junction bases: 5. Germline loops: CDR1 SNHLY, CDR2 FYNNEI. This CDR3 spans 13 amino acids. DNA of the CDR3: TGTGCCAGCAGTCCACAGGGGGCGCTTGGCTACACCTTC. Translating it yields CASSPQGALGYTF.

The chain links TRBV18 to TRBJ1-5, with D unclear. V gave up 3 bases and J gave up 5 bases, with 8 bases separating them. Germline V gene lookup returns CDR1 KGHSH and CDR2 LQKENI. CDR3 length equals 13 residues. The CDR3 loop is CASSPRRDQPQHF. CDR3 sequence (DNA): TGTGCCAGCTCACCCCGGAGGGATCAGCCCCAGCATTTT.

The chain recombines TRBV2 with TRBJ2-2; 8 nucleotides line up with TRBD2. The CDR3 sequence is 19 residues long. V shed 2 bases and J 5 bases; nucleotides not matched to a gene: 16. From germline, CDR1 is SNHLY and CDR2 FYNNEI. CDR3 loop: CASSEWGYGSGVGTGELFF. The CDR3 region has the DNA TGTGCCAGCAGTGAATGGGGATACGGTAGCGGGGTTGGAACCGGGGAGCTGTTTTTT. Variable domain in full (rest from reference TRBV2 and TRBJ2-2): EPEVTQTPSHQVTQMGQEVILRCVPISNHLYFYWYRQILGQKVEFLVSFYNNEISEKSEIFDDQFSVERPDGSNFTLKIRSTKLEDSAMYFCASSEWGYGSGVGTGELFFGEGSRLTVL.

V gene TRBV28 combines with J gene TRBJ1-5; D is possibly TRBD1 (6 bases). This CDR3 comprises 12 residues. CDR1 and CDR2 (germline): MDHEN, SYDVKM. V was cut by 10 bases and J by 7 bases, with 14 bases left in between. The CDR3 loop reads CAITGRGQPQHF. Here the CDR3 DNA reads TGTGCCATAACAGGGAGGGGACAGCCCCAGCATTTT.

V is TRBV3-1 (or the pseudogene TRBV3-2) and J is TRBJ1-2; TRBD1 aligns across 11 bases. The CDR3 sequence is 17 residues long. Germline V gives CDR1 LGHDT, CDR2 YNNKEL (reference sequence). V gave up 3 bases and J gave up 4 bases; unmatched junction bases: 10. The CDR3 DNA reads as TGTGCCAGCAGCCATAGAGGACAGGGGGCTAATAGCTATGGCTACACCTTC. It translates to CASSHRGQGANSYGYTF.

This clone was detected only once. CDR3 bases: TGTGCCAGCAGCTTAGTCGTATACAATGAGCAGTTCTTC. Protein: CASSLVVYNEQFF. This chain links TRBV7-3 with TRBJ2-1; D uncertain. Germline V CDR1 and CDR2: SGHTA, FQGTGA. V was pared by 2 bases and J by 4 bases, with 6 bases between. The CDR3 has 13 amino acids.

The CDR3 is CASSRGTVNYGYTF. The CDR3 coding sequence is TGTGCCAGCAGTCGCGGGACCGTGAACTATGGCTACACCTTC. The chain couples TRBV28 to TRBJ1-2, with D possibly matching TRBD1 (5 bases). With 5 bases removed from V and 2 bases from J, the gap between germline ends came to 12 bases. Germline CDR1 MDHEN, CDR2 SYDVKM. The CDR3 length is 14 residues.

The chain combines TRBV7-9 with TRBJ2-3, with 7 bases matching TRBD2. Germline V gene data show CDR1 as SEHNR and CDR2 as FQNEAQ (reference sequence). The CDR3 is 17 residues long. V lost 5 bases to trimming and J lost 3 bases; unmatched junction nucleotides: 14. The CDR3 region is CASSRYLAGEKTDTQYF. The CDR3, as DNA: TGTGCCAGCAGCCGTTACCTTGCGGGAGAAAAGACAGATACGCAGTATTTT.

This clone was picked up many times. Within the sample, other DNA sequences also encode this same CDR3. The chain recombines TRBV11-3 with TRBJ1-1; D is unresolved. Germline CDR1 reads SGHNT; CDR2 reads YENEEA. The CDR3 length is 14 residues. V lost 1 base to trimming and J lost 3 bases, with 9 bases between them. CDR3 nucleotides: TGTGCCAGCAGCTTAGGTTGGGGAGACACTGAAGCTTTCTTT. This codes for CASSLGWGDTEAFF.

The V gene is TRBV3-1 (or the pseudogene TRBV3-2), the J gene TRBJ2-5; 8 bases agree with TRBD1. Trimming cost V 4 bases and J 5 bases; bases outside gene matches: 3. The CDR3 consists of 13 residues. CDR1 LGHDT and CDR2 YNNKEL come from the germline V gene (reference sequence). CDR3 DNA sequence: TGTGCCAGCAGCCCCCGACAGGGGGAGACCCAGTACTTC. Protein sequence: CASSPRQGETQYF.

V is TRBV6-6 and J is TRBJ1-1; D gene ambiguous. This CDR3 has 15 amino acids. Germline V gives CDR1 MNHNY, CDR2 SVGAGI (reference sequence). V was pared by 6 bases and J by 1 base, with 15 bases between. CDR3 amino acids: CASSYDGSPNTEAFF. DNA of the CDR3: TGTGCCAGCAGCTACGACGGGTCCCCGAACACTGAAGCTTTCTTT.

On this clone itself: A junction boundary mismatches the germline segment, possibly from a read error. The gene calls are TRBV3-1 (or the pseudogene TRBV3-2) and TRBJ2-5, with TRBD2 matching over 7 bases. CDR3 length: 18 amino acids. In germline, CDR1 is LGHDT, CDR2 YNNKEL (reference sequence). The CDR3 DNA reads TGTGCCAGCAGTCAAGAGACTCGACGGCGCGGGGGAAAAGAGACCCAGTACTTC. Translating it yields CASSQETRRRGGKETQYF.

The chain has TRBV6-1 and TRBJ1-5, with D perhaps TRBD1 (5 bases). Germline loops: CDR1 MNHNS, CDR2 SASEGT. Trimming removed 0 bases at V and 8 bases at J, with 8 bases between. The CDR3 consists of 13 residues. This CDR3 reads CASSEARREPQHF. In DNA form, the CDR3 reads TGTGCCAGCAGTGAAGCGCGCAGGGAGCCCCAGCATTTT.

The DNA for the CDR3 is TGTGCCAGCAGTACCGACGCGGCTAATGAAAAACTGTTTTTT. Its protein product is CASSTDAANEKLFF. The rearrangement joins TRBV6-5 to TRBJ1-4; D unresolved. The CDR3 sequence is 14 residues long. Germline CDR1 MNHEY, CDR2 SVGAGI. V was trimmed by 5 bases and J by 3 bases, leaving 10 bases between them.

The chain joins TRBV7-3 to TRBJ2-6; TRBD1 matches at 11 bases. This CDR3 is 17 amino acids long. J gave up 2 bases and V 5 bases, and 5 bases lay outside the gene matches. Germline lookup yields CDR1 SGHTA and CDR2 FQGTGA. The CDR3 bases are TGTGCCAGCAGCCCGGGACAGGGGGAGACTGGGGCCAACGTCCTGACTTTC. Residues: CASSPGQGETGANVLTF.

Written as DNA, the CDR3 is TGTGCCAGCAGTCAGGGCTCCTACGAGCAGTACTTC. It codes for CASSQGSYEQYF. This chain links TRBV6-5 with TRBJ2-7; tentative D call: TRBD1 (5 bases). CDR1 is MNHEY, CDR2 SVGAGI, per germline. The V and J ends lost 5 bases and 0 bases respectively, with 5 bases between them. The CDR3 loop spans 12 amino acids.

This clone was found a few times. This chain uses TRBV5-1 with TRBJ2-7; D gene uncertain. Trimming removed 0 bases from V and 3 bases from J, with 10 bases in between. Germline V CDR1 and CDR2: SGHRS, YFSETQ. The length of the CDR3 is 14 residues. As DNA, the CDR3 is TGCGCCAGCAGCTTGGATCCAGAGGACTACGAGCAGTACTTC. This sequence encodes CASSLDPEDYEQYF.